This T cell receptor beta chain was identified in a study of T cells in tuberculosis (dated by TCRdb to between 2018 and 2020). Notes on the research overall: To characterize T cells specific for the mycobacterial lipid antigen glucose monomycolate (GMM), the study used CD1B tetramers together with high-throughput TCR immunosequencing. In a South African clinical cohort, IGRA-negative adolescents, IGRA-positive adolescents with latent tuberculosis and adults with active tuberculosis were compared, with roughly 9 people in each group. Broader findings and caveats from the paper: A classifier using the diverse GMM-specific repertoire reached 87% accuracy (AUROC approximately 0.9), compared with around 70% accuracy using GEM motif frequencies. Clinical samples were selected based on the availability of cryopreserved specimens, with adults included as active tuberculosis cases and adolescents included as controls. Active tuberculosis TCR-alpha repertoires showed smaller mean NN-distances to GMM-specific TCRs than IGRA-negative controls, suggesting clonal expansion of these TCRs. Smaller NN-distances were partly driven by shorter CDR3-alpha lengths in active tuberculosis patients, and statistical significance was not reached for the TCR-beta difference.

Trimming takes 3 bases from V and 8 bases from J, and the germline ends sit 11 bases apart. The CDR3 runs 13 amino acids, cysteine and phenylalanine included. The entry retains the CDR3 DNA only, 39 bases that are in frame from base 1. CDR1 is given as MNHNS and CDR2 as SASEGT, both from the germline V gene. In this sample, this clone turned up once. Its antigen is currently not known. Nothing much larger sits one base from this clone, and base qualities are not available. TCR libraries were generated with the immunoSEQ multiplex PCR assay, using TCR-beta and/or TCR-alpha/delta assays for each sample. The amplified TCR libraries were sequenced using the Illumina high-throughput platform. Per the original workflow: Clustering and dimensionality reduction relied on pairwise TCRdist distances among GMM-specific receptors from T cells that were either sorted ex vivo or expanded in vitro. Each clinical repertoire was scored by mean NN-distance, the average TCRdist to the nearest 10% of tetramer-positive reference sequences. To compute GEM TCR motif frequency, the fraction of unique TCRs matching known GEM sequences by V/J usage and CDR3 length was calculated. Active tuberculosis was classified by linear discriminant analysis with leave-one-out cross-validation, implemented in scikit-learn. In TCRdb, the immuneACCESS table is reduced to in-frame sequences with V and J assigned. These tables do not hold every clone; where another copy was compared, an unresolved V gene accounts for under half, and the others remain unexplained. The V and J calls and clone size were taken over from that table, and D and trimming were inferred from the DNA. Across this sample there are about 34,000 clones, with roughly 92% seen only once. The ten most abundant clones make up 2% to 2.5% of the sample.

At study entry, a tuberculin skin test and the QuantiFERON-TB GOLD In-Tube IGRA were used to screen adolescents for latent tuberculosis infection. Unsorted cryopreserved PBMC were immunosequenced, covering on average approximately 100,000 T cells per clinical donor. Eleven high schools in the Worcester region of the Western Cape, South Africa, served as enrollment sites for adolescents aged 12 to 18 years. Ten or so M. tuberculosis-infected adolescents and roughly 10 uninfected adolescents were selected, with the two groups matched for age and sex. PBMC from adolescents were isolated by density centrifugation from freshly drawn heparinized blood and were then cryopreserved.

Sequencing used PBMCs. The V and J segments used are TRBV6-1 and TRBJ1-5; the D gene identity is not certain. This receptor was identified in a donor aged 10-29 years with latent tuberculosis or without tuberculosis infection. The DNA sequence reads TGTGCCAGCAGTGAGGCGGAGAATAAGCCCCAGCATTTT. It translates as CASSEAENKPQHF.